The 9 T cell receptor beta chains in this list originate from one sample, sequenced in a study of blood T cell repertoires in COVID-19. TCRdb keeps only in-frame clones here, not all; method: immunoSEQ multiplex PCR. The table records under 300,000 clones, less than 90% of them present only once. Sequenced material: peripheral blood. The receptors here all came from a woman aged 35 to 49 who had recovered from COVID-19.

V usage is TRBV15 and J usage is TRBJ1-2, with D unclear. The V end lost 0 bases, the J end lost 4 bases, and 12 bases lay between the germline ends. CDR1 is LNHNV, CDR2 YYDKDF, per germline (reference sequence). The CDR3 has 15 amino acids. CDR3 loop: CATSRDGPAGYGYTF. CDR3 bases: TGTGCCACCAGCAGAGATGGCCCGGCGGGCTATGGCTACACCTTC.

The chain employs TRBV9 and TRBJ1-4; D remains ambiguous. Trimming pared 3 bases from V and 0 bases from J, leaving 15 bases between. This CDR3 contains 17 residues. CDR1 is SGDLS and CDR2 is YYNGEE in the germline V gene. The CDR3 spells CASSGEREVSTNEKLFF. As DNA, the CDR3 is TGTGCCAGCAGCGGGGAGAGAGAAGTCTCAACTAATGAAAAACTGTTTTTT.

This clone came up a few times. The genes are TRBV7-8 and TRBJ1-5; no clear D. The germline gives CDR1 SGHVS, CDR2 FQNEAQ. The CDR3 loop spans 12 amino acids. V was shortened by 5 bases and J by 6 bases, with 8 bases between the two germline ends. The CDR3: CASSPYSQPQHF. The DNA for the CDR3 is TGTGCCAGCAGCCCCTACAGTCAGCCCCAGCATTTT. The full variable domain, in which reference TRBV7-8 and TRBJ1-5 provide the parts outside the CDR3, is GAGVSQSPRYKVAKRGQDVALRCDPISGHVSLFWYQQALGQGPEFLTYFQNEAQLDKSGLPSDRFFAERPEGSVSTLKIQRTQQEDSAVYLCASSPYSQPQHFGDGTRLSIL.

The chain joins TRBV5-6 to TRBJ1-2, with D possibly TRBD1 on 6 matching bases. This CDR3 has 14 amino acids. Germline V gives CDR1 SGHDT, CDR2 YYEEEE. Trimming left V 0 bases short and J 5 bases short, with 11 bases between. CDR3 DNA: TGTGCCAGCAGCTTGGGCCGGGACATATATGGCTACACCTTC. Translation gives CASSLGRDIYGYTF.

The rearrangement links TRBV30 to TRBJ1-1; TRBD1 aligns across 7 bases. Germline lookup yields CDR1 GTSNPN and CDR2 SVGIG (reference sequence). V was pared by 6 bases and J by 7 bases, with 8 bases of the junction left unmatched. This CDR3 is built from 12 residues. CDR3 coding DNA: TGTGCCTGCTCCTCGTGGGACAGTGAAGCTTTCTTT. Translated, it gives CACSSWDSEAFF.

CDR3 region: CASSHDGTGSLNEQFF. In DNA form, the CDR3 reads TGTGCCAGCAGTCACGACGGGACAGGGAGTTTGAATGAGCAGTTCTTC. The chain has TRBV28 and TRBJ2-1; 9 nucleotides match TRBD1. CDR1 MDHEN and CDR2 SYDVKM come from the germline V gene. V trimming: 5 bases; J trimming: 7 bases; junction bases outside the gene matches: 12. The CDR3 runs to 16 residues. Variable domain in full (rest from reference TRBV28 and TRBJ2-1): DVKVTQSSRYLVKRTGEKVFLECVQDMDHENMFWYRQDPGLGLRLIYFSYDVKMKEKGDIPEGYSVSREKKERFSLILESASTNQTSMYLCASSHDGTGSLNEQFFGPGTRLTVL.

This sequence joins TRBV11-3 and TRBJ2-1; possible D gene TRBD1, 6 bases. This CDR3 is 15 amino acids long. Between the trimmed V and J ends, which lost 5 bases and 4 bases, there was a span of 15 bases. Germline CDR1 SGHNT, CDR2 YENEEA. CDR3 DNA sequence: TGTGCCAGCAGCCAGGGACAAGGGGATTACAATGAGCAGTTCTTC. Protein product: CASSQGQGDYNEQFF.

The table lists this clone with a count of one. J is TRBJ2-3 and V is TRBV7-6; D gene ambiguous. The V end lost 5 bases, the J end lost 0 bases, and 3 bases lay between the germline ends. The CDR3 runs 12 residues. CDR1 SGHVS and CDR2 FNYEAQ come from the germline V gene. CDR3 DNA: TGTGCCAGCAGCCTTAGCACAGATACGCAGTATTTT. It encodes CASSLSTDTQYF.

This clone was observed a handful of times. The chain joins TRBV19 to TRBJ1-6; 10 bases map to TRBD1. The J segment lost 9 bases and the V segment lost 6 bases, leaving 5 bases of the junction unmatched. The germline V gene has CDR1 LNHDA and CDR2 SQIVND (reference sequence). The CDR3 covers 14 residues. The CDR3 loop reads CASSTGTGASPLHF. The DNA for the CDR3 is TGTGCCAGTAGCACCGGGACAGGGGCTTCACCCCTCCACTTT.